The 14 T cell receptor beta chains in this list originate from one sample, sequenced in a study of T cell changes during pregnancy in multiple sclerosis (dated by TCRdb to about 2019). Receptor amplification or capture employed the immunoSEQ multiplex PCR assay. This immuneACCESS table, as held by TCRdb, lists in-frame sequences with V and J called but not all clones. Of the missing ones, under half trace to an unresolved V gene in checked studies; the others have no known cause. The sample yields over 45,000 clones; approximately 92% were counted once. In total, the top ten clones hold 0.75% to 0.95% of the sample. The sequenced sample was CD4+ T cells from peripheral blood mononuclear cells, obtained in the second trimester of pregnancy. Every receptor here comes from a female donor in good health, enrolled as a control in a pregnancy study.

The chain links TRBV30 to TRBJ2-3; 9 nucleotides line up with TRBD1. The CDR3 contains 15 residues. Germline V gene data show CDR1 as GTSNPN and CDR2 as SVGIG (reference sequence). V shed 2 bases, J shed 11 bases, and the junction held 14 bases outside the gene matches. The CDR3 spells CAWSQTGGLINRQYF. The CDR3 nucleotides read TGTGCCTGGAGTCAAACAGGGGGCCTTATAAATCGGCAGTATTTT.

The CDR3 region is CASSVGGTSGMSTDTQYF. The DNA of the CDR3 is TGTGCCAGCAGCGTAGGCGGGACTAGCGGGATGAGCACAGATACGCAGTATTTT. The rearrangement joins TRBV9 to TRBJ2-3, with 13 bases aligning to TRBD2. From germline, CDR1 is SGDLS and CDR2 YYNGEE. The V and J ends lost 0 bases and 0 bases, in that order; junction bases with no gene match: 4. CDR3 length equals 18 residues.

The chain employs TRBV7-7 and TRBJ2-5; weak D call: TRBD2 (5 bases). Germline V gene lookup returns CDR1 SSHAT and CDR2 FNYEAQ (reference sequence). The CDR3 totals 13 residues. The CDR3 DNA sequence: TGTGCTAGCTCTAGCCGCGTCCAAGAGACCCAGTACTTC. Translated: CASSSRVQETQYF.

The chain uses TRBV5-1 and TRBJ1-4, with TRBD1 identical over 7 bases. Germline V gene lookup returns CDR1 SGHRS and CDR2 YFSETQ. Trimming removed 6 bases from V and 2 bases from J; junction bases left unmatched: 4. The CDR3 spans 14 residues. CDR3 loop: CASNRGSTNEKLFF. The DNA for the CDR3 is TGCGCCAGCAACAGGGGCTCCACTAATGAAAAACTGTTTTTT. Looking up the rest from reference TRBV5-1 and TRBJ1-4 gives the full variable domain: KAGVTQTPRYLIKTRGQQVTLSCSPISGHRSVSWYQQTPGQGLQFLFEYFSETQRNKGNFPGRFSGRQFSNSRSEMNVSTLELGDSALYLCASNRGSTNEKLFFGSGTQLSVL.

The rearrangement joins TRBV7-3 to TRBJ2-2, with TRBD1 identical over 9 bases. Per germline, CDR1 SGHTA and CDR2 FQGTGA. With V trimmed by 4 bases and J by 6 bases, 6 bases remained unmatched. The CDR3 is made up of 15 amino acids. CDR3 sequence: CASSSGQGMSGELFF. In DNA form, the CDR3 reads TGTGCCAGCAGCTCCGGACAGGGGATGTCCGGGGAGCTGTTTTTT.

The V gene is TRBV28, the J gene TRBJ2-5, with 7 bases aligning to TRBD1. Germline V gene sequence: CDR1 MDHEN, CDR2 SYDVKM. Trimming cost V 6 bases and J 5 bases; bases outside gene matches: 6. The CDR3 is 13 residues long. CDR3: CASSLGQIETQYF. CDR3 nucleotides: TGTGCCAGCAGCCTGGGACAGATCGAGACCCAGTACTTC. Variable domain in full (rest from reference TRBV28 and TRBJ2-5): DVKVTQSSRYLVKRTGEKVFLECVQDMDHENMFWYRQDPGLGLRLIYFSYDVKMKEKGDIPEGYSVSREKKERFSLILESASTNQTSMYLCASSLGQIETQYFGPGTRLLVL.

The gene calls are TRBV5-1 and TRBJ1-1; D remains ambiguous. Germline V gene lookup returns CDR1 SGHRS and CDR2 YFSETQ. Trimming left V 0 bases short and J 10 bases short, with 13 bases between. The CDR3 covers 13 residues. The CDR3 coding sequence is TGCGCCAGCAGCTTGGAACGGGTCGGAGGAGCTTTCTTT. This sequence encodes CASSLERVGGAFF.

The chain employs TRBV7-9 and TRBJ2-6; a weak D match, TRBD1 (6 bases). CDR3 length: 17 amino acids. Trimming cost V 5 bases and J 0 bases, with 14 bases left between them. Germline CDR1 reads SEHNR; CDR2 reads FQNEAQ (reference sequence). The CDR3 region has the DNA TGTGCCAGCAGCCGGGACACGCTATTCTCTGGGGCCAACGTCCTGACTTTC. It is translated as CASSRDTLFSGANVLTF.

The chain employs TRBV11-2 and TRBJ2-3; 9 bases agree with TRBD2. The germline V gene encodes CDR1 SGHAT and CDR2 FQNNGV. Unmatched junction bases numbered 11, after V lost 4 bases and J lost 6 bases. The CDR3 is 16 amino acids. DNA for the CDR3: TGTGCCAGCAGCTCGCGGGAGGGCCTTAACGGGGATACGCAGTATTTT. Residues: CASSSREGLNGDTQYF.

V is TRBV19 and J is TRBJ2-3; 10 positions match TRBD2. CDR1 is LNHDA, CDR2 SQIVND, per germline (reference sequence). The trim removed 2 bases at V and 14 bases at J, leaving 4 bases unmatched. The CDR3 is 12 residues long. CDR3 DNA: TGTGCCAGTAGTATACGTAGCGGGGGGCTGTATTTT. Protein: CASSIRSGGLYF.

V and J are TRBV28 and TRBJ1-5; possible D gene TRBD1, 5 bases. Germline V gene sequence: CDR1 MDHEN, CDR2 SYDVKM. Trimming pared 3 bases from V and 3 bases from J, leaving 12 bases between. CDR3 length: 15 amino acids. CDR3 protein: CASSFSQGTNQPQHF. The DNA for the CDR3 is TGTGCCAGCAGTTTTAGTCAGGGAACCAATCAGCCCCAGCATTTT.

The gene calls are TRBV11-3 and TRBJ2-1; D not resolved. This CDR3 spans 12 amino acids. Trimming shortened V by 1 base and J by 6 bases, and 4 bases separated the two germline ends. Germline CDR1 is SGHNT and CDR2 is YENEEA. CDR3 sequence: CASSLAGNEQFF. The CDR3 DNA reads as TGTGCCAGCAGCTTAGCGGGCAATGAGCAGTTCTTC.

This clone came up a few times. This chain joins TRBV5-4 and TRBJ1-6; 9 positions match TRBD1. V shed 4 bases, J shed 9 bases, and the junction held 8 bases outside the gene matches. CDR1 is SGHNT, CDR2 YYREEE, per germline (reference sequence). The CDR3 has 15 residues. Written as DNA, the CDR3 is TGTGCCAGCAGCACGGACAGGGGCAGTGCTTCACCCCTCCACTTT. Translated: CASSTDRGSASPLHF.

The chain recombines TRBV5-1 with TRBJ2-7; TRBD2 matches 9 bases. The CDR3 totals 16 residues. CDR1 is SGHRS, CDR2 YFSETQ, per germline. Germline trimming cut 3 bases from V and 6 bases from J; bases unmatched to any gene: 13. The CDR3 DNA is TGCGCCAGCAGCTCGCAAACCGGGACTAGCCTGTTCGAGCAGTACTTC. Protein product: CASSSQTGTSLFEQYF.